The following is a T cell receptor beta chain sequence with its context. Its antigen is unknown. The source of the sample is a study of T cells in Graves' hyperthyroidism and ophthalmopathy. Amplification of TCR beta CDR3 regions used RNA as the template. Carried out on the TCR CDR3, a first-round RT-PCR used the HTBI primer set. TCRdb processed the multiplex PCR reads anew with MiXCR; each CDR3 protein has one entry. The sample lists about 610,000 distinct CDR3 sequences, about 45% occurring once. Exclusion followed for patients with uncontrolled infection, other autoimmune disease, pregnancy or lactation. The diagnostic basis comprised clinical symptoms, serum thyroxine and TRAb, thyroid ultrasound and orbital computed tomography. Trimming at V came to 7 bases and at J to 3 bases, leaving 9 bases not matched to a gene. Germline V lookup: CDR1 SQVTM, CDR2 ANQGSEA. CDR3 size: 15 residues. Study-wide findings and caveats: A 13 V-J model separated ophthalmopathy from stable hyperthyroidism. Before onset, by a median of approximately 6.2 months, the model predicted ophthalmopathy.

The receptor was derived from a woman aged 18-29 years with Graves' hyperthyroidism. The V call is TRBV29-1, the J call TRBJ2-7; TRBD2 matches 13 bases. Sequencing used peripheral blood or thyroid tissue (not recorded which). The CDR3 DNA follows: TGCAGCGGGCAGGGACTAGCGGGAACTTTCTACGAGCAGTACTTC. Translation: CSGQGLAGTFYEQYF.